These T cell receptor beta chains were read from a single sample in a study of T cell responses to AZD1222 COVID-19 vaccine. The data were produced by immunoSEQ multiplex PCR, yet TCRdb's version contains in-frame clones alone and is incomplete. Of 150,000 to 200,000 clones listed, 70% to 90% are singletons. The sequenced sample was peripheral blood, obtained on day 0 of AZD1222 vaccination. The receptors shown here come from an adult in good health. Each CDR3 is given with its conserved first and last residue. The order of the fields is clone size, V gene, D gene, J gene, CDR3 DNA, CDR3 protein. D genes are given only for firm matches. The listing skips clone size in some rows; elsewhere it reads once, few, many or a size class.

-	TRBV6-1	TRBD1	TRBJ1-3	TGTGCCAGCAGTGACGGACAGGGTTATGGAAACACCATATATTTT	CASSDGQGYGNTIYF
-	TRBV10-3	-	TRBJ1-1	TGTGCCATCAGTGTGGGTTCCGAAGCTTTCTTT	CAISVGSEAFF
-	TRBV30	-	TRBJ2-7	TGTGCCTGGGACAGGAGCTCCTACGAGCAGTACTTC	CAWDRSSYEQYF
-	TRBV3-1/TRBV3-2	TRBD1	TRBJ1-2	TGTGCCAGCAGCCAAAGACAGGGAACTGGCTACACCTTC	CASSQRQGTGYTF
-	TRBV4-1	-	TRBJ2-7	TGCGCCAGCAGCCTCCACCAGACAGGCGAACCCTACGAGCAGTACTTC	CASSLHQTGEPYEQYF
-	TRBV2	-	TRBJ2-6	TGTGCCAGCAGTTCACGAACTGGGGCCAACGTCCTGACTTTC	CASSSRTGANVLTF
-	TRBV7-2	-	TRBJ2-5	TGTGCCAGCAGCTTCGGGGGTCGGCGAGAGACCCAGTACTTC	CASSFGGRRETQYF
once	TRBV6-1	-	TRBJ1-5	TGTGCCAGCAGTGAGGGCCTTGGTTTGGGTGCATTTCAGCCCCAGCATTTT	CASSEGLGLGAFQPQHF
-	TRBV28	-	TRBJ1-2	TGTGCCAGCAGTTCCAGGGGCGATGGCTACACCTTC	CASSSRGDGYTF
-	TRBV4-2	TRBD1	TRBJ1-4	TGTGCCAGCAGCCACGCGACAGGGGTGGGCGAAAAACTGTTTTTT	CASSHATGVGEKLFF
-	TRBV15	-	TRBJ1-3	TGTGCCACCAGCAGAGGGCCTCAAAACACCATATATTTT	CATSRGPQNTIYF
-	TRBV6-5	TRBD1	TRBJ2-7	TGTGCCAGCAGTTACTCGGGGACAGGGAGTTACGAGCAGTACTTC	CASSYSGTGSYEQYF
-	TRBV28	-	TRBJ2-5	TGTGCCAGCAGTGGGGACGCGGAGACCCAGTACTTC	CASSGDAETQYF
-	TRBV11-2	TRBD1	TRBJ2-2	TGTGCCAGCAGAGGGACAGGGCCGATCACCGGGGAGCTGTTTTTT	CASRGTGPITGELFF
-	TRBV29-1	-	TRBJ2-6	TGCAGCGCTATCCCCCCCGGGCAGGCCGCCAACGTCCTGACTTTC	CSAIPPGQAANVLTF
once	TRBV4-3	TRBD2	TRBJ2-2	TGCGCCAGCAGCCAAGAGCGGGGGTGGAACACCGGGGAGCTGTTTTTT	CASSQERGWNTGELFF
-	TRBV7-2	-	TRBJ1-4	TGTGCCAGCAGCTTTGACATAACCTACGAAAAACTGTTTTTT	CASSFDITYEKLFF
-	TRBV6-6	TRBD1	TRBJ2-7	TGTGCCAGCAGTCGATGGACAGGGGAAGAGCAGTACTTC	CASSRWTGEEQYF
-	TRBV12-3/TRBV12-4	-	TRBJ1-6	TGTGCCAGCAACATACTACCCTTCTCACCCCTCCACTTT	CASNILPFSPLHF
-	TRBV9	-	TRBJ2-3	TGTGCCAGCAGCCCTCTAGCCCGGGGGACCCGTCTCCCAGATACGCAGTATTTT	CASSPLARGTRLPDTQYF
-	TRBV5-1	-	TRBJ1-2	TGCGCCAGCAGCTTGTCTACAGGGAACTATGGCTACACCTTC	CASSLSTGNYGYTF
-	TRBV12-5	-	TRBJ1-5	TGTGCTAGTGGTCCGACTACAGGGAGCCGGAATCAGCCCCAGCATTTT	CASGPTTGSRNQPQHF
-	TRBV27	-	TRBJ2-7	TGTGCCAGCAGTTTAAGATTCCTCTACGAGCAGTACTTC	CASSLRFLYEQYF
-	TRBV3-1/TRBV3-2	-	TRBJ2-1	TGTGCCAGCAGCCAGCGGGGAGACAATGAGCAGTTCTTC	CASSQRGDNEQFF
once	TRBV9	-	TRBJ2-7	TGTGCCAGCAGCGTAGGTCCCAGGCTGGTGGACGAGCAGTACTTC	CASSVGPRLVDEQYF
-	TRBV5-1	-	TRBJ2-1	TGCGCCAGCAGCTTGGACTTGTTAGAGCAGTTCTTC	CASSLDLLEQFF
-	TRBV5-1	-	TRBJ1-3	TGCGCCAGCGCGGAGGGGGAGTACTCTGGAAACACCATATATTTT	CASAEGEYSGNTIYF
-	TRBV11-3	-	TRBJ2-2	TGTGCCAGCAGTAGCCGTACAGGGACGGGCACCGGGGAGCTGTTTTTT	CASSSRTGTGTGELFF
-	TRBV6-6	-	TRBJ1-2	TGTGCCAGCAGTCGATCCGGGACCGAGATATTATCCGGTGGCTACACCTTC	CASSRSGTEILSGGYTF
-	TRBV2	-	TRBJ2-5	TGTGCCAGCAGTGTATGGAAACAAGAGACCCAGTACTTC	CASSVWKQETQYF
-	TRBV6-5	TRBD1	TRBJ1-1	TGTGCCAGCAGTTACTCGTCCGGGACAGCCAACACTGAAGCTTTCTTT	CASSYSSGTANTEAFF
-	TRBV4-3	-	TRBJ1-5	TGCGCTTCGGGGGTAAGCAATCAGCCCCAGCATTTT	CASGVSNQPQHF
once	TRBV5-1	-	TRBJ2-1	TGCGCCAGCAGCTTGGGGTCTCGCGATGAGCAGTTCTTC	CASSLGSRDEQFF
-	TRBV7-8	TRBD1	TRBJ1-1	TGTGCCAGCAGACCTGGGGGGGCGACAGGGGAAAGTACTGAAGCTTTCTTT	CASRPGGATGESTEAFF
-	TRBV19	-	TRBJ2-3	TGTGCCAGTAGTATAGTGGGGGGACAGCGGGGCAGCACAGATACGCAGTATTTT	CASSIVGGQRGSTDTQYF
-	TRBV7-3	-	TRBJ2-2	TGTGCCAGCAGCCCCGGAAGGGACACCGGGGAGCTGTTTTTT	CASSPGRDTGELFF
-	TRBV7-9	TRBD1	TRBJ1-5	TGTGCCAGCAGCTCAAACAGGGGGCCGAGTCAGCCCCAGCATTTT	CASSSNRGPSQPQHF
-	TRBV3-1/TRBV3-2	-	TRBJ1-1	TGTGCCAGCAGCCAAGGACTACGGAACATGAACACTGAAGCTTTCTTT	CASSQGLRNMNTEAFF
-	TRBV14	-	TRBJ1-6	TGTGCCAGCAGCCCCCAGGACGGGTACGGCTCACCCCTCCACTTT	CASSPQDGYGSPLHF
-	TRBV9	TRBD1	TRBJ1-6	TGTGCCAGCAGCGGGGGACAGGCCCAGGGGTCACCCCTCCACTTT	CASSGGQAQGSPLHF
-	TRBV7-8	-	TRBJ2-6	TGTGCCAGCAGCTTAGGGACAGTGTTGGGGCCAGCGTCTGGGGCCAACGTCCTGACTTTC	CASSLGTVLGPASGANVLTF
-	TRBV7-9	-	TRBJ2-7	TGTGCCAGCAGCTTAGTAACGGGGGCGGGTCGGTACGAGCAGTACTTC	CASSLVTGAGRYEQYF
once	TRBV9	-	TRBJ2-7	TGTGCCAGCAGCGTTGGGGGGAACAGCGAGCAGTACTTC	CASSVGGNSEQYF
-	TRBV5-6	-	TRBJ2-5	TGTGCCAGCAGCCCCAGGGGGGGGACCCAGTACTTC	CASSPRGGTQYF
-	TRBV6-5	TRBD1	TRBJ2-1	TGTGCCAGCGCAGGGGACAGGCGGTCCGATGAGCAGTTCTTC	CASAGDRRSDEQFF
-	TRBV19	-	TRBJ1-1	TGTGCCAGTGTTCCGGGGCACAACACTGAAGCTTTCTTT	CASVPGHNTEAFF
once	TRBV13	-	TRBJ2-7	TGTGCCAGCAGCTCCGAGGGTGAGCAGTACTTC	CASSSEGEQYF
many	TRBV19	-	TRBJ1-5	TGTGCCAGTAGTATAGTGGCAGGCAATCAGCCCCAGCATTTT	CASSIVAGNQPQHF
-	TRBV6-5	-	TRBJ2-2	TGTGCCAGCAGTTACTCGAGTAGGGGAAGGACCGGGGAGCTGTTTTTT	CASSYSSRGRTGELFF
-	TRBV5-1	TRBD2	TRBJ2-3	TGCGCCAGCGCAGCGGGGAATAAGGGGTCCACAGATACGCAGTATTTT	CASAAGNKGSTDTQYF
-	TRBV3-1/TRBV3-2	TRBD2	TRBJ2-5	TGTGCCAGCACCAGCGGGACCATCCTTAAAGAGACCCAGTACTTC	CASTSGTILKETQYF
-	TRBV28	-	TRBJ1-2	TGTGCCAGCAGTTACTCAGTGGTGGAGTACTATGGCTACACCTTC	CASSYSVVEYYGYTF
-	TRBV6-5	-	TRBJ1-1	TGTGCCAGCAGTTACCCGACCGGGGTCGGGTCGACTGAAGCTTTCTTT	CASSYPTGVGSTEAFF
-	TRBV28	TRBD1	TRBJ2-2	TGTGCCACCACTGACAGGGGTAGCACCGGGGAGCTGTTTTTT	CATTDRGSTGELFF